The sequence of this T cell receptor (beta chain) was determined in a study of naive and memory T cell subsets. Amplification of ligated cDNA took four PCR rounds with SP2 and nested alpha and beta constant primers. Using its own MiXCR run on the 5' RACE reads, TCRdb lists one record per CDR3 protein. The sample has more than 55,000 distinct CDR3 sequences, over 6% seen once. A UMI-containing oligonucleotide was joined by 3' ligation to the TCR cDNA template. Adult healthy volunteers gave 2.5 ml peripheral blood for whole-blood RNA. Cells were not sorted; total RNA input targeted roughly 1 to 1000 ng. This clonotype was found a few times. The length of the CDR3 is 18 residues. Looked up from germline, CDR1 is SGHAT and CDR2 is FQNNGV. V lost 3 bases, J lost 7 bases, and 19 bases stayed unmatched.

The sequence came from a female donor in good health. J is TRBJ2-3 and V is TRBV11-2; 7 bases are shared with TRBD2. The CDR3 reads CASSFSRSWRGSSNTQYF. In nucleotides, the CDR3 is TGTGCCAGCAGCTTTAGCCGTAGTTGGCGGGGGTCGTCAAATACGCAGTATTTT.